This T cell receptor beta chain came from a study of blood T cells in healthy people across ages. V lost 6 bases to trimming and J lost 6 bases; unmatched junction nucleotides: 4. The CDR3 runs 13 residues. Germline V gene data show CDR1 as ENHRY and CDR2 as SYGVKD. In this sample, this clonotype turned up a few times. Its antigen remains unknown. Sample-barcoded 5' priming and a J-beta primer mix drove a second PCR of about 6 to 12 cycles. All samples gave at least 2.5 million CDR3-containing paired-end reads. TCRdb passed the 5' RACE reads through MiXCR, listing each CDR3 protein once. There are about 560,000 distinct CDR3 sequences in the sample; about 26% occur only once, and about 3.3% lies in the top ten. Study-wide results and limits: As naive T cell percentage varied, TCR beta diversity correlated strongly with it.

The sample was also linked to a second study, of T cells of mothers and their children. That investigation notes: An overlap that was slightly higher, though non-significant, was seen in related mother-child pairs versus unrelated pairs.

The source of this sequence is a boy between 2 and 10 years old in good health. Sequencing was performed on blood. This sequence joins TRBV10-3 and TRBJ2-7; 11 positions match TRBD2. The CDR3 here is CAIRPGLAAEQYF. The CDR3 bases are TGTGCCATCAGGCCGGGACTAGCGGCCGAGCAGTACTTC.